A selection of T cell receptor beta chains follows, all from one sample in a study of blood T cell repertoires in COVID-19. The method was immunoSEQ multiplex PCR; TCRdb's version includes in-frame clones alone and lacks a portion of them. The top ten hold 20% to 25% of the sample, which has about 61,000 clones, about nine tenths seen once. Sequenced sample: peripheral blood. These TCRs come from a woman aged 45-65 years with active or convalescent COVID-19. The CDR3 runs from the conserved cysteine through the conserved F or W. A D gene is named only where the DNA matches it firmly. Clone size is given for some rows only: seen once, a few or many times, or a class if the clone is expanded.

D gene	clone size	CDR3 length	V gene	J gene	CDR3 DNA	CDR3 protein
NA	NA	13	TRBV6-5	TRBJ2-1	TGTGCCGGGGGGACGGTTGATTTAAATGAGCAGTTCTTC	CAGGTVDLNEQFF
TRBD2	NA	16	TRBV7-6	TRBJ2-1	TGTGCCAGCAGCTCAGCTAGCGGGAGAACCTACAATGAGCAGTTCTTC	CASSSASGRTYNEQFF
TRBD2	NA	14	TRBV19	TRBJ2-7	TGTGCCAGTAGTATGGGAGGGCTAGCCTACGAGCAGTACTTC	CASSMGGLAYEQYF
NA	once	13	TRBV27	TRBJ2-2	TGTGCCAGCAGTCTCCCGGGGACCGGGGAGCTGTTTTTT	CASSLPGTGELFF
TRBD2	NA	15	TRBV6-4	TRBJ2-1	TGTGCCAGCAGTGGACTAGCGGGTGCGGCCAATGAGCAGTTCTTC	CASSGLAGAANEQFF
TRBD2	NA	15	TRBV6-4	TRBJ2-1	TGTGCCAGCTCCATAGCGGGAGAACCCTACAATGAGCAGTTCTTC	CASSIAGEPYNEQFF
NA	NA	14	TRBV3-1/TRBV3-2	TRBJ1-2	TGTGCCAGCAGTCAGTCGACAGTCGCCTATGGCTACACCTTC	CASSQSTVAYGYTF
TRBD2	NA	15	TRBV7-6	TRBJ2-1	TGTGCCAGCAGCTTGACTAGCGGGACCTACAATGAGCAGTTCTTC	CASSLTSGTYNEQFF
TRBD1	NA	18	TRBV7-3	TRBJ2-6	TGTGCCAGCAGCCGAAGACAGGGTACTGGAGCTGGGGCCAACGTCCTGACTTTC	CASSRRQGTGAGANVLTF
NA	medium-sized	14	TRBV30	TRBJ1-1	TGTGCCTGGAGCACAGGGAGTTCGGACACTGAAGCTTTCTTT	CAWSTGSSDTEAFF
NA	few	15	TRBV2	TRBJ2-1	TGTGCCAGCAGTGTCCCTTCTCGCGCCGGCAATGAGCAGTTCTTC	CASSVPSRAGNEQFF
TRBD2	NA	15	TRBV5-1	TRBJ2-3	TGCGCCAGCAGCCGTATAGCGGGACCCACAGATACGCAGTATTTT	CASSRIAGPTDTQYF
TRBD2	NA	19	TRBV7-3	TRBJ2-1	TGTGCCAGCAGCTCCCCGTGGGGACTAGCGGGAGGTAGGGGCGATGAGCAGTTCTTC	CASSSPWGLAGGRGDEQFF
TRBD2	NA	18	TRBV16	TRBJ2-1	TGTGCCAGCACCCGAACTAGCGGGACGCTAAACTCCTACAATGAGCAGTTCTTC	CASTRTSGTLNSYNEQFF
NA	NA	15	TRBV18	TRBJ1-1	TGTGCCAGCTCACCACCGACAGGATGGAACACTGAAGCTTTCTTT	CASSPPTGWNTEAFF
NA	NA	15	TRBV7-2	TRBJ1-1	TGTGCCAGCAGCTTAGAGGGGCAGGGTTTGTTTGAAGCTTTCTTT	CASSLEGQGLFEAFF
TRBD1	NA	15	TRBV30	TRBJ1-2	TGTGCCTGGAGCACCTGGACAGGGATCCCATATGGCTACACCTTC	CAWSTWTGIPYGYTF
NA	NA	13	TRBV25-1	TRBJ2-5	TGTGCCAGCAGTGAGGGTCGGAGAGAGACCCAGTACTTC	CASSEGRRETQYF
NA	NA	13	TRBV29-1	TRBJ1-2	TGCAGCGTTGAAAGCCGGGAGAACTATGGCTACACCTTC	CSVESRENYGYTF
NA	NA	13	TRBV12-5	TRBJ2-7	TGTGCTAGTGGGGTCCAGGGCTCCTACGAGCAGTACTTC	CASGVQGSYEQYF
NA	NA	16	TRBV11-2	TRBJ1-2	TGTGCCAGCAGCTTAGTTAACAGGGCAGTAGACTATGGCTACACCTTC	CASSLVNRAVDYGYTF
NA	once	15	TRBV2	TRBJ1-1	TGTGCCAGCAGTGACGCGCAGGGAACGAACACTGAAGCTTTCTTT	CASSDAQGTNTEAFF
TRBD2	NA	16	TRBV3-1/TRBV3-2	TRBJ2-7	TGTGCCAGCAGCCAAGGCGGGACTAGCGGGATATACGAGCAGTACTTC	CASSQGGTSGIYEQYF
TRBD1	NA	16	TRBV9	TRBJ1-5	TGTGCCAGCAGCGTAGGAGGGGGACAGCTCAATCAGCCCCAGCATTTT	CASSVGGGQLNQPQHF
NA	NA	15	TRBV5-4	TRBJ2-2	TGTGCCAGCAGCGTAAGGGAGGCCAAAGCCGGGGAGCTGTTTTTT	CASSVREAKAGELFF
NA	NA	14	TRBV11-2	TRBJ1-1	TGTGCCAGCAGCCCTACTGTGGGAGCGGGTGAAGCTTTCTTT	CASSPTVGAGEAFF
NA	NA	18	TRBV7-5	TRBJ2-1	TGTGTCAGAAGCTTAAGTGGGACTAGCGGGAGGTCCTACAATGAGCAGTTCTTC	CVRSLSGTSGRSYNEQFF
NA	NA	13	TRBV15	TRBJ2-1	TGTGCCACCAGCAGAGACGGAGGAGGTGAGCAGTTCTTC	CATSRDGGGEQFF
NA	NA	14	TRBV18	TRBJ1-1	TGTGCCAGCTCACCACGACAGATAAACACTGAAGCTTTCTTT	CASSPRQINTEAFF
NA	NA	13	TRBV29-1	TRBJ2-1	TGCAGCTTTATACAGGGTGACTACAATGAGCAGTTCTTC	CSFIQGDYNEQFF
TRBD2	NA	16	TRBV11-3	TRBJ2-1	TGTGCCAGCAGCGCGGGGACTAGCGGGAAGTACAATGAGCAGTTCTTC	CASSAGTSGKYNEQFF
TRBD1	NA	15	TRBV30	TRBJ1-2	TGTGCCTGGAGGAATAGACAGGGGGCGGGCTATGGCTACACCTTC	CAWRNRQGAGYGYTF
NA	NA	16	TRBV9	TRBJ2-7	TGTGCCAGCAGCCTAGGCGGGGCTCCCAGTGCCCACGAGCAGTACTTC	CASSLGGAPSAHEQYF
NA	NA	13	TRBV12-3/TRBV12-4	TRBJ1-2	TGTGCCAGCAGCCCTACTTTTAACTATGGCTACACCTTC	CASSPTFNYGYTF
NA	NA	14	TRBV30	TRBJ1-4	TGTGCCTGGAGTTTCGGGGGGACAAATGAAAAACTGTTTTTT	CAWSFGGTNEKLFF
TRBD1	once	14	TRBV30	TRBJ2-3	TGTGCCTGCCTGGGGGACAGGGGCCCAGATACGCAGTATTTT	CACLGDRGPDTQYF
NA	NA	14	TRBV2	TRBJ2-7	TGTGCCAGCAGGGCACAGGGAAACCAGGGCGAGCAGTACTTC	CASRAQGNQGEQYF
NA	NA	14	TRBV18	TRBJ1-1	TGTGCCAGCTCCCCGCGGGGCGCGAACACTGAAGCTTTCTTT	CASSPRGANTEAFF
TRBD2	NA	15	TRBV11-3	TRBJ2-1	TGTGCCAGCAGCCCCAGCGGGAGGGCCTTGAATGAGCAGTTCTTC	CASSPSGRALNEQFF
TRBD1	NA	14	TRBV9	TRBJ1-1	TGTGCCAGCAGCGGCAAACAGGGGGACACTGAAGCTTTCTTT	CASSGKQGDTEAFF
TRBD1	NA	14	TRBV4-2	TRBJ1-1	TGTGCCAGCAGCCTAAGGTCGACGGGACAGCAAGCTTTCTTT	CASSLRSTGQQAFF
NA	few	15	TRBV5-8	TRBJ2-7	TGTGCCAGCAGCTTGGCCTGGCACATCCCATACGAGCAGTACTTC	CASSLAWHIPYEQYF
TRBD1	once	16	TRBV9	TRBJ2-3	TGTGCCAGCAGCGTAGAAGGACAGGGGATCTCAGATACGCAGTATTTT	CASSVEGQGISDTQYF
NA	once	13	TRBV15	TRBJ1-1	TGTGCCACCAGCAGATCCCCTCCGGAGGAAGCTTTCTTT	CATSRSPPEEAFF
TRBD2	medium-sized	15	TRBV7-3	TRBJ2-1	TGTGCCAGCAGCTTAATGGCGGGAGAGCAAAATGAGCAGTTCTTC	CASSLMAGEQNEQFF
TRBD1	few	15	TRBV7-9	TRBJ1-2	TGTGCCAGCAGCTCCACCGGGACAGGCAACTATGGCTACACCTTC	CASSSTGTGNYGYTF